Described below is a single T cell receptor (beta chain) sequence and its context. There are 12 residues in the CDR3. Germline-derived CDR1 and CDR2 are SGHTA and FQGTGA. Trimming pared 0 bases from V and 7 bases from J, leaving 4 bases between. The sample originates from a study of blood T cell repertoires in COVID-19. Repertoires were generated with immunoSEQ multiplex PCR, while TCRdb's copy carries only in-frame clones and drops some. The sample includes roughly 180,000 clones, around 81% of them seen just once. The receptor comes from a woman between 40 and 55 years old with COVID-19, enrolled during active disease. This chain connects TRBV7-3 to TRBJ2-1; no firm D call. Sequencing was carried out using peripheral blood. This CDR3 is CASSLTENEQFF. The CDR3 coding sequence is TGTGCCAGCAGCTTAACTGAGAATGAGCAGTTCTTC.